The source of this TCR beta chain is a study of blood T cell repertoires in COVID-19. Turning to the study itself: The analysed material was cDNA or gDNA that came from T cells, B-cell-depleted T cells, or PBMCs.

Categorization into cohorts depended on clinical history that participants reported. Before being deemed recovered, Cohort 3 donors had two negative PCRs, clearance, or symptom resolution. In the source study's methods: How many nucleated cells were present was estimated from reference gene primer amplification. Sequencing was performed with immunoSEQ multiplex PCR; in TCRdb, only in-frame clones are kept and a portion is missing. V and J calls and clone size come straight from that table; D and trimming were deduced from the DNA. Of some 330,000 clones detected, 80% to 90% appear once; the ten largest clones hold about 4.1%. The CDR3 sequence is 12 residues long. Trimming removed 10 bases at V and 3 bases at J, with 10 bases between. Germline V gene data show CDR1 as MNHEY and CDR2 as SVGAGI.

The material sequenced was PBMCs or T cells enriched from blood (not recorded which). The TCR sequence derives from a man aged 30 to 39 who had recovered from COVID-19. J is TRBJ1-5 and V is TRBV6-5; no reliable D call. In DNA form, the CDR3 reads TGTGCCACCCTGGCCCCCAATCAGCCCCAGCATTTT. It specifies CATLAPNQPQHF.